Below, 5 T cell receptor beta chains from the same sample are listed, as sequenced in a study of OX40 agonist ivuxolimab in advanced cancers. Assay used: immunoSEQ multiplex PCR; TCRdb lists only in-frame clones, some missing. The profile covers some 41,000 clones, with 80% to 90% appearing a single time and 16% taken by the ten largest. The sample consisted of CD4+ or CD8+ T cells sorted from blood, taken in a trial of the OX40 agonist ivuxolimab. Source of these receptors: an adult with an advanced solid tumor such as melanoma, head and neck, liver or kidney cancer.

This clone was detected only once. This sequence joins TRBV9 and TRBJ2-4; D is unresolved. Trimming left V 4 bases short and J 5 bases short, with 7 bases between. The germline V gene has CDR1 SGDLS and CDR2 YYNGEE. The CDR3 is 12 residues long. The CDR3 reads CASSFGENIQYF. The CDR3 region has the DNA TGTGCCAGCAGCTTTGGAGAAAACATTCAGTACTTC.

This sequence joins TRBV9 and TRBJ1-5; D may be TRBD1 (6 bases). Germline lookup yields CDR1 SGDLS and CDR2 YYNGEE. V was pared by 3 bases and J by 0 bases, with 10 bases between. This CDR3 has 15 residues. The CDR3, as DNA: TGTGCCAGCAGCGCGGACAGTTATAGCAATCAGCCCCAGCATTTT. This sequence encodes CASSADSYSNQPQHF. The whole variable domain, remainder taken from reference TRBV9 and TRBJ1-5, is DSGVTQTPKHLITATGQRVTLRCSPRSGDLSVYWYQQSLDQGLQFLIQYYNGEERAKGNILERFSAQQFPDLHSELNLSSLELGDSALYFCASSADSYSNQPQHFGDGTRLSIL.

V usage is TRBV5-1 and J usage is TRBJ2-7; 10 positions match TRBD2. Germline CDR1 SGHRS, CDR2 YFSETQ. This CDR3 spans 15 amino acids. The ends lost 1 base at V and 4 bases at J; junction bases unmatched: 5. The CDR3 reads CASSLLAGAPYEQYF. CDR3 nucleotide sequence: TGCGCCAGCAGCTTGCTAGCGGGGGCGCCGTACGAGCAGTACTTC.

The chain joins TRBV18 to TRBJ1-1; 9 bases map to TRBD1. V dropped 2 bases and J dropped 3; count of bases not matched to a gene: 1. This CDR3 is built from 14 residues. CDR1 is KGHSH, CDR2 LQKENI, per germline. The CDR3 protein is CASSPRDRDTEAFF. The DNA for the CDR3 is TGTGCCAGCTCACCAAGGGACAGGGACACTGAAGCTTTCTTT.

The rearrangement joins TRBV6-5 to TRBJ1-1, with D tentatively TRBD1 (6 bases). CDR1 MNHEY and CDR2 SVGAGI come from the germline V gene. The V end lost 2 bases, the J end lost 4 bases, and 11 bases lay between the germline ends. The CDR3 spans 14 residues. The CDR3 loop is CASSYVGGATEAFF. The CDR3 DNA sequence: TGTGCCAGCAGTTACGTGGGGGGGGCCACTGAAGCTTTCTTT.